The entry below describes one T cell receptor (beta chain). The data belong to a study of blood T cell repertoires in COVID-19. CDR1 and CDR2 from the germline V gene are SGDLS and YYNGEE. The CDR3 is 17 residues long. Trimming stripped 0 bases from V and 1 base from J, with 16 bases between. Original analysis: Estimation of nucleated cell counts relied on the amplification of reference gene primers. Some clones are missing from TCRdb's copy, which holds only in-frame ones; the method was immunoSEQ multiplex PCR. The V and J calls and the clone size are those of that table, but D and trimming were determined from the DNA. This table holds about 98,000 clones, approximately 85% found once.

The sequence was collected from a man in his forties with active or convalescent COVID-19. This rearrangement joins TRBV9 to TRBJ2-5; D possibly corresponds to TRBD2 (5 bases). The sequenced sample was peripheral blood. CDR3 sequence: CASSVEGKGRGQETQYF. CDR3 nucleotides: TGTGCCAGCAGCGTAGAGGGAAAGGGTCGGGGCCAAGAGACCCAGTACTTC. The variable domain in full, with the rest retrieved from reference TRBV9 and TRBJ2-5, is DSGVTQTPKHLITATGQRVTLRCSPRSGDLSVYWYQQSLDQGLQFLIQYYNGEERAKGNILERFSAQQFPDLHSELNLSSLELGDSALYFCASSVEGKGRGQETQYFGPGTRLLVL.